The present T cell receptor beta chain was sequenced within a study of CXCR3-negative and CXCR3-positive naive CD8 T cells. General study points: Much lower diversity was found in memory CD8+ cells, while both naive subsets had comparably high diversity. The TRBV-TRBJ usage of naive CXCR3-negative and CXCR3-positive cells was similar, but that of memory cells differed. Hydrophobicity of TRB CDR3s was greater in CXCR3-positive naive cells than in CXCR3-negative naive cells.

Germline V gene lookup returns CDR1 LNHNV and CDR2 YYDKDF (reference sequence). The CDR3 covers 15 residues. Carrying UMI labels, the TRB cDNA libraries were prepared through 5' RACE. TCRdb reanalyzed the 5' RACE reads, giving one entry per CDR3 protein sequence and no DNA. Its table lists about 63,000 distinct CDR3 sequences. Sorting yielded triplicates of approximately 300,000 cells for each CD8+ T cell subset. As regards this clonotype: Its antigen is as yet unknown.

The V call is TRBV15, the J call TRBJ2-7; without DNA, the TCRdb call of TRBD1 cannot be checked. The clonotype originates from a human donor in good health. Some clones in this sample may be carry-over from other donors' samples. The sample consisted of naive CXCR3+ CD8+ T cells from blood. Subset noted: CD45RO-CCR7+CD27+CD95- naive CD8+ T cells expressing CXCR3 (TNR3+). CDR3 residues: CATSRRGTGFDEQYF. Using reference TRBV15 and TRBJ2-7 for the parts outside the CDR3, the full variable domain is DAMVIQNPRYQVTQFGKPVTLSCSQTLNHNVMYWYQQKSSQAPKLLFHYYDKDFNNEADTPDNFQSRRPNTSFCFLDIRSPGLGDTAMYLCATSRRGTGFDEQYFGPGTRLTVT.